The next 8 T cell receptor beta chains were all read from a single sample in a study of T cell changes during pregnancy in multiple sclerosis (dated by TCRdb to between 2018 and 2021). The library relied on the immunoSEQ multiplex PCR assay. As stored in TCRdb, this immuneACCESS dataset retains in-frame rearrangements with V and J assigned. A fraction of the clones does not appear; measured against another copy, unresolved V genes explain less than half of the discrepancy, and the remainder lacks a known reason. The sample table holds about 80,000 clones, of which 94% were seen once. The ten largest clones add up to about 0.99% of the sample. The sequencing used peripheral blood, collected in the second trimester of pregnancy. Receptors were obtained from a female donor in good health, enrolled as a control in a pregnancy study.

This clone was detected only once. The chain combines TRBV7-9 with TRBJ2-1; 7 bases are a match to TRBD2. The ends lost 5 bases at V and 4 bases at J; junction bases unmatched: 11. The length of the CDR3 is 16 residues. CDR1 is SEHNR, CDR2 FQNEAQ, per germline (reference sequence). DNA of the CDR3: TGTGCCAGCAGCCCTCCGGGCGGGAGCCCTTACAATGAGCAGTTCTTC. Translated: CASSPPGGSPYNEQFF.

The chain uses TRBV18 and TRBJ2-2; D may be TRBD1 (6 bases). CDR3 length equals 17 residues. Germline CDR1 KGHSH, CDR2 LQKENI. Between the trimmed V and J ends, which lost 0 bases and 1 base, there was a span of 12 bases. CDR3 DNA sequence: TGTGCCAGCTCACCACCGGGACAAATGGGGAACACCGGGGAGCTGTTTTTT. Translating gives CASSPPGQMGNTGELFF.

The chain recombines TRBV5-4 with TRBJ1-2; D unclear. The germline V and J ends were trimmed by 0 bases and 5 bases, with 14 bases remaining between them. The germline V gene has CDR1 SGHNT and CDR2 YYREEE (reference sequence). The CDR3 consists of 15 residues. Here the CDR3 DNA reads TGTGCCAGCAGCTTGGGGCAGGCCGGTAGTTATGGCTACACCTTC. Its translation is CASSLGQAGSYGYTF. Complete variable domain (other parts from reference TRBV5-4 and TRBJ1-2): ETGVTQSPTHLIKTRGQQVTLRCSSQSGHNTVSWYQQALGQGPQFIFQYYREEENGRGNFPPRFSGLQFPNYSSELNVNALELDDSALYLCASSLGQAGSYGYTFGSGTRLTVV.

The V and J genes are TRBV6-6 and TRBJ1-5, with D possibly being TRBD1 (5 bases). This CDR3 spans 15 amino acids. CDR1 and CDR2 (germline): MNHNY, SVGAGI (reference sequence). Deletions cut 2 bases from V and 4 bases from J, with 12 bases between. The CDR3 sequence is CASSYGGEGNQPQHF. DNA for the CDR3: TGTGCCAGCAGTTACGGGGGGGAAGGGAATCAGCCCCAGCATTTT.

This clone was seen just once. V gene TRBV7-8 combines with J gene TRBJ2-5; the D is unclear. The CDR3 has 14 amino acids. Trimming stripped 4 bases from V and 2 bases from J, with 11 bases between. CDR1 is SGHVS, CDR2 FQNEAQ, per germline. The chain's CDR3 is CASSSSRGQETQYF. The CDR3 DNA follows: TGTGCCAGCAGCTCGTCTCGAGGTCAAGAGACCCAGTACTTC. The variable domain in full, with the rest retrieved from reference TRBV7-8 and TRBJ2-5, is GAGVSQSPRYKVAKRGQDVALRCDPISGHVSLFWYQQALGQGPEFLTYFQNEAQLDKSGLPSDRFFAERPEGSVSTLKIQRTQQEDSAVYLCASSSSRGQETQYFGPGTRLLVL.

The rearrangement joins TRBV4-2 to TRBJ2-2; D is perhaps TRBD2 (6 bases). The ends were cut back, 2 bases at V and 1 base at J, with 8 bases in the middle. The CDR3 runs to 15 residues. Looked up from germline, CDR1 is LGHNA and CDR2 is YNFKEQ. The CDR3 region has the DNA TGTGCCAGCAGCCAACTTAGCGGGAACACCGGGGAGCTGTTTTTT. It yields the protein CASSQLSGNTGELFF.

The V and J genes are TRBV4-1 and TRBJ2-3, with 11 nucleotides matching TRBD2. Looked up from germline, CDR1 is MGHRA and CDR2 is YSYEKL. The V segment lost 4 bases and the J segment 3 bases; nucleotides outside the gene matches: 12. The CDR3 runs to 18 residues. CDR3 protein: CASSRGPPGLAETDTQYF. The CDR3 coding sequence is TGCGCCAGCAGCCGAGGGCCACCGGGACTAGCGGAAACAGATACGCAGTATTTT.

The V and J genes are TRBV5-6 and TRBJ2-1, with D perhaps TRBD2 (6 bases). The CDR3 covers 15 residues. With 6 bases removed from V and 7 bases from J, the gap between germline ends came to 20 bases. The germline V gene has CDR1 SGHDT and CDR2 YYEEEE. CDR3 loop: CASILGTLGGNEQFF. The CDR3 region has the DNA TGTGCCAGCATTTTAGGGACTCTCGGGGGTAATGAGCAGTTCTTC. The full variable domain, completed using reference TRBV5-6 and TRBJ2-1, is DAGVTQSPTHLIKTRGQQVTLRCSPKSGHDTVSWYQQALGQGPQFIFQYYEEEERQRGNFPDRFSGHQFPNYSSELNVNALLLGDSALYLCASILGTLGGNEQFFGPGTRLTVL.